The 5 T cell receptor beta chains given below trace back to one sample, sequenced in a study of T cell responses to AZD1222 COVID-19 vaccine. Some clones are missing from TCRdb's copy, which holds only in-frame ones; the method was immunoSEQ multiplex PCR. The sample consists of tens of thousands of clones, 83% of them appearing once. The starting material was peripheral blood, obtained 28 days after the second AZD1222 dose. These receptors all stem from an adult who received the AZD1222 COVID-19 vaccine.

This chain uses TRBV19 with TRBJ1-5; weak D call: TRBD1 (5 bases). Trimming shortened V by 10 bases and J by 4 bases, and 14 bases separated the two germline ends. CDR3 length: 13 amino acids. The germline CDR1 and CDR2 sequences are LNHDA and SQIVND (reference sequence). CDR3 DNA: TGTGCCATCCCAGAGGGGAAGAATCAGCCCCAGCATTTT. Translation gives CAIPEGKNQPQHF.

The CDR3 spells CASSFGQAARGSPLHF. CDR3 coding DNA: TGTGCCAGCAGCTTCGGACAGGCCGCAAGGGGTTCACCCCTCCACTTT. The chain is built from TRBV5-6 and TRBJ1-6, with 7 bases that match TRBD1. The CDR3 is 16 residues long. Germline assignment: CDR1 SGHDT and CDR2 YYEEEE. Trimming took 2 bases from V and 9 from J; bases not matched to a gene: 11.

The chain links TRBV7-2 to TRBJ2-7; D uncertain. V was pared by 1 base and J by 6 bases, with 10 bases between. The germline V gene has CDR1 SGHTA and CDR2 FQGNSA. This CDR3 comprises 13 residues. The CDR3 loop reads CASSLDGWREQYF. The DNA of the CDR3 is TGTGCCAGCAGCTTAGACGGCTGGCGCGAGCAGTACTTC.

V is TRBV19 and J is TRBJ1-5, with 9 bases that match TRBD1. The length of the CDR3 is 15 residues. The junction had 11 bases not matched to a gene; V was cut back by 9 bases and J by 5 bases. Germline V gene lookup returns CDR1 LNHDA and CDR2 SQIVND (reference sequence). DNA of the CDR3: TGTGCCAGCACTTCAAGACAGGGGGGTGATCAGCCCCAGCATTTT. It codes for CASTSRQGGDQPQHF.

This rearrangement joins TRBV6-1 to TRBJ1-1; D is perhaps TRBD1 (5 bases). The CDR3 sequence is 13 residues long. CDR1 MNHNS and CDR2 SASEGT come from the germline V gene. Trimming pared 3 bases from V and 2 bases from J, leaving 7 bases between. In DNA, the CDR3 is TGTGCCAGCAGTGAGCAGGGAAACACTGAAGCTTTCTTT. It translates to CASSEQGNTEAFF.